This TCR beta chain was sequenced for a study of somatic mutations in cytotoxic T cells in rheumatoid arthritis. Some clones are missing from TCRdb's copy, which holds only in-frame ones; the method was immunoSEQ multiplex PCR. The table shows 15,000 or so clones, with approximately 75% occurring only once. The CDR3 is 14 residues long. Germline V lookup: CDR1 MNHEY, CDR2 SVGAGI. The V gene lost 0 bases and the J gene lost 4 bases, with 7 bases spanning the gap. V usage is TRBV6-5 and J usage is TRBJ2-1; D gene uncertain. Material for sequencing was CD8+ T cells sorted from blood. This receptor was identified in an adult with rheumatoid arthritis. The CDR3 sequence is CASSYSKSYNEQFF. The DNA for the CDR3 is TGTGCCAGCAGTTACTCGAAGTCGTACAATGAGCAGTTCTTC.